This T cell receptor (beta chain) was documented in a study of T cell repertoires in cytomegalovirus infection (dated by TCRdb to about 2019). In the study overall: The HLA type of each donor mattered for the analysis, because public TCR beta signatures pointed to carriage of CMV infection along with the matching HLA type. The research as a whole found: Carriers of CMV infection plus the relevant HLA type were discriminated by the cumulative frequency of public TCR beta family members in the study cohort and in an independent roughly 370-donor cohort. The ex vivo response was dominated by HLA-C-restricted CMV-specific TCR beta clonotypes, which also provided the single most frequent clonotype in two of eight donors.

Sequencing was performed on an Illumina HiSeq 1500. TCRdb trimmed the raw reads at Q25, called clones with MiXCR and kept productive beta chains. Under each unique CDR3 protein, matching rows form one entry showing the most common genes and DNA. For this sample the table gives roughly 60,000 distinct CDR3 sequences, of which about 33% were detected only once. About two thirds of the sample lies in the top ten. V trim: 1 base; J trim: 6 bases; unmatched bases: 8. CDR3 length: 16 amino acids, cysteine to phenylalanine. Solely the CDR3 DNA is kept, with 48 bases framed from the first base. The germline V gene yields SGHVS for CDR1 and FNYEAQ for CDR2. A remark on this clonotype: Its antigen is unknown. Nothing much larger sits one base from this clone, and base qualities are not available.

This receptor was taken from a human donor in good health (CMV status not recorded). Some clones in this sample may be carry-over from other donors' samples. Recombination joined TRBV7-6 with TRBJ2-1, with 8 junctional bases fitting TRBD2. Sequencing was performed on PBMCs, sequenced either directly or after in vitro stimulation (not recorded which). The CDR3 corresponds to CASSLGGTRTLNEQFF. The DNA reads as follows: TGTGCCAGCAGCTTAGGAGGGACTAGAACTCTCAATGAGCAGTTCTTC.